Sequencing of this T cell receptor (beta chain) was carried out in a study of blood T cell repertoires in COVID-19. The data were produced by immunoSEQ multiplex PCR, yet TCRdb's version contains in-frame clones alone and is incomplete. This table has fewer than 400,000 clones, around 90% appearing once. The table lists this clone with a few counts. The V segment lost 5 bases and the J segment 6 bases; nucleotides outside the gene matches: 2. Germline loops: CDR1 SGHTA, CDR2 FQGTGA. This CDR3 has 13 amino acids. Sequences were obtained from PBMCs or T cells enriched from blood (not recorded which). This receptor was identified in a man aged 60-69 years who had recovered from COVID-19. The gene calls are TRBV7-3 and TRBJ2-4; the match to TRBD1 covers 9 bases. The CDR3 coding sequence is TGTGCCAGCAGCCAGGGACAGGGAAACATTCAGTACTTC. Translating it yields CASSQGQGNIQYF.